This TCR beta chain was captured by sequencing in a study of CD4+ T cells in melanoma. Study conclusions and caveats: Reportedly, melanoma neoantigen-specific CD4+ T cells showed varied differentiation states. A reported correlation linked neoantigen-specific CD4+ T cells to CD8+, macrophage and B cell function.

Sequencing was performed with immunoSEQ multiplex PCR; in TCRdb, only in-frame clones are kept and a portion is missing. Found here are around 130,000 clones, 92% of them singletons; the top ten hold about 1.5%. Germline CDR1 MNHEY, CDR2 SVGAGI. The CDR3 contains 14 residues. The trim removed 0 bases at V and 7 bases at J, leaving 2 bases unmatched. Comment on this clone: The target antigen is unknown.

The rearrangement uses TRBV6-5 and TRBJ1-4, with TRBD1 matching over 7 bases. The TCR was taken from a human donor with melanoma. The CDR3 sequence is CASSYSTGSEKLFF. CDR3 DNA: TGTGCCAGCAGTTACTCGACAGGGAGTGAAAAACTGTTTTTT.